This section outlines one T cell receptor beta chain sequence together with its context. Its antigen remains unidentified. This CDR3 contains 19 residues. Germline V gene data show CDR1 as MDHEN and CDR2 as SYDVKM. V was shortened by 3 bases and J by 4 bases, with 27 bases between the two germline ends. This sample is drawn from a study of tumor-infiltrating lymphocytes in localized non-small cell lung cancer. Looking at the study overall: Some samples were collected after neoadjuvant chemotherapy; smokers, never-smokers and several histologies were included. Tumor tissue and non-adjacent uninvolved lung came from each patient. Findings and limits, study-wide: Tumors had more T cell infiltration than uninvolved lung, per TCRbeta sequencing and CD3 counts. Immunotypes IM1 and IM2 had similar TCR-derived T-cell fractions.

Profiling relied on immunoSEQ multiplex PCR, and the TCRdb table lists in-frame clones only, not all of them. The data hold 9,500 to 13,000 clones, with around four fifths observed a single time. The chain joins TRBV28 to TRBJ2-5; possibly TRBD2 for D (5 bases). Material for sequencing was uninvolved lung tissue not adjacent to the tumor. This receptor was identified in a human donor with non-small cell lung cancer. The DNA for the CDR3 is TGTGCCAGCAGTTTTATATTCCGCCGGGGATCTTCCCTCATAGAGACCCAGTACTTC. Translated: CASSFIFRRGSSLIETQYF.